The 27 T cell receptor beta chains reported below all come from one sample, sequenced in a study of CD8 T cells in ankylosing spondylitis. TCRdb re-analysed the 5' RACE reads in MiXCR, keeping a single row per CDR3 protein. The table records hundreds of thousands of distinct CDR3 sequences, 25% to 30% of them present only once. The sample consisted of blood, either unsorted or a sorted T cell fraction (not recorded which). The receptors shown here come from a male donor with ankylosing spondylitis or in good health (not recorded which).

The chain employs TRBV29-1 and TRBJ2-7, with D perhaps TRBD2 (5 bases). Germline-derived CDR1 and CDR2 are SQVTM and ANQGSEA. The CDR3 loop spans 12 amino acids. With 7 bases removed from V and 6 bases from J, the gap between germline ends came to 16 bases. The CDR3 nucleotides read TGCAGCGCCCGAGGGCCAGTCCTCGAGCAGTACTTC. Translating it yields CSARGPVLEQYF.

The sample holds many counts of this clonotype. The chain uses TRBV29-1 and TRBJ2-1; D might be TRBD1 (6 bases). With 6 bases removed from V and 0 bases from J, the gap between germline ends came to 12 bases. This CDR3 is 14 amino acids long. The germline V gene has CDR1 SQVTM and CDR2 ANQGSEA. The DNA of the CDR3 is TGCAGCGTCGTGAAAGGGGGCTCCTACAATGAGCAGTTCTTC. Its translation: CSVVKGGSYNEQFF.

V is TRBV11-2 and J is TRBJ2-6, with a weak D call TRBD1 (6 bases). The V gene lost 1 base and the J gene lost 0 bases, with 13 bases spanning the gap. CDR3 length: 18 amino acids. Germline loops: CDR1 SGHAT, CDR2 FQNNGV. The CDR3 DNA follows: TGTGCCAGCAGCTTAGTACAGGGTGGGATCTCTGGGGCCAACGTCCTGACTTTC. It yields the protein CASSLVQGGISGANVLTF.

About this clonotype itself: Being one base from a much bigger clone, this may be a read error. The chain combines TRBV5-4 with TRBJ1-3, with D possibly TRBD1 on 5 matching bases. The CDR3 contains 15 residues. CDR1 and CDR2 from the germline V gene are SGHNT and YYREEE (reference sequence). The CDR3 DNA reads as TGTGCCAGCAGCTTGGCACAGGACTCTGGAAACACCTTATATTTT. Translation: CASSLAQDSGNTLYF.

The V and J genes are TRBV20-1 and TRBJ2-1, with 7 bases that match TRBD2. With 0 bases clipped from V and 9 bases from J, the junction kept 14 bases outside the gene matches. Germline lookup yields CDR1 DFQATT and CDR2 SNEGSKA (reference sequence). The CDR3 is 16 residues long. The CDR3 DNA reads TGCAGTGCTAGAGAATTTGGAGCGGGGATGATGGGTGAGCAGTTCTTC. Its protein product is CSAREFGAGMMGEQFF.

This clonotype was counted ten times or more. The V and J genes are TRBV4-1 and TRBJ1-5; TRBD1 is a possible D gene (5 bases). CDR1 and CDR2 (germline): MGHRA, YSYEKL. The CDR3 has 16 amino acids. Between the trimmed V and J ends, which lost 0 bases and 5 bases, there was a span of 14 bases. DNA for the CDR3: TGCGCCAGCAGCCAAGAATTCGGGATGGGGCATCAGCCCCAGCATTTT. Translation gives CASSQEFGMGHQPQHF.

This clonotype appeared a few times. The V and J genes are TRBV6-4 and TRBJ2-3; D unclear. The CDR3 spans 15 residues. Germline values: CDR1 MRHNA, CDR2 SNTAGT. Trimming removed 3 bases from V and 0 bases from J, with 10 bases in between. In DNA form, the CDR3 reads TGTGCCAGCAGTGAACAAAGGAGTAGCACAGATACGCAGTATTTT. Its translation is CASSEQRSSTDTQYF.

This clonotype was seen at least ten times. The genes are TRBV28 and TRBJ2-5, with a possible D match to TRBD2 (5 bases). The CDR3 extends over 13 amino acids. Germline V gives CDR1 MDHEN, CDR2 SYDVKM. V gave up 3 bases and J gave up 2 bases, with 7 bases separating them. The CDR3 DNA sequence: TGTGCCAGCAGTTTCACGGGACAAGAGACCCAGTACTTC. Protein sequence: CASSFTGQETQYF.

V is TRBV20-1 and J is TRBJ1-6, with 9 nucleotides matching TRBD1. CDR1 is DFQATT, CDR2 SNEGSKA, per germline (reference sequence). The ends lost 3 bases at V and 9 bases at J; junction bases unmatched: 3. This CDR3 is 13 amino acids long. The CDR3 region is CSASLTGGSPLHF. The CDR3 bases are TGCAGTGCTAGTTTGACAGGGGGTTCACCCCTCCACTTT.

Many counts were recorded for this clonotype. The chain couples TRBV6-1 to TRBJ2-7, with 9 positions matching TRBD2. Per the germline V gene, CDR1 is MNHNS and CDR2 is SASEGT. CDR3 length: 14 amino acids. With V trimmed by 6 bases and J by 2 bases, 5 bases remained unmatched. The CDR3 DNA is TGTGCCAGCAGAGACCTAGCGGGGACCTACGAGCAGTACTTC. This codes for CASRDLAGTYEQYF.

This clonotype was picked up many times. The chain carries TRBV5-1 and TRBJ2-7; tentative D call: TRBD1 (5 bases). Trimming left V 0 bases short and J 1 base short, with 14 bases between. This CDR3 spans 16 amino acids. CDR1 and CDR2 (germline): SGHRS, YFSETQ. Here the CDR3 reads CASSLGGAGISYEQYF. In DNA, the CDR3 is TGCGCCAGCAGCTTGGGTGGGGCAGGTATTTCCTACGAGCAGTACTTC.

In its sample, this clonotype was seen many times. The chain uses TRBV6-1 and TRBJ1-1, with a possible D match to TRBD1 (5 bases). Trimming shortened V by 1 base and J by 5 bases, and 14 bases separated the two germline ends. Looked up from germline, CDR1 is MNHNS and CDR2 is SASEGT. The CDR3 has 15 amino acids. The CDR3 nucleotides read TGTGCCAGCAGTGAAGGACAGCCCCAGTGGACTGAAGCTTTCTTT. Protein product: CASSEGQPQWTEAFF.

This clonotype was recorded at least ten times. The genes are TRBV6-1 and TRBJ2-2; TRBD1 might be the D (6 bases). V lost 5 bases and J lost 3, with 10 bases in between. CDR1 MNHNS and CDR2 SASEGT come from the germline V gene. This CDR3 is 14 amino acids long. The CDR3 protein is CASSKDSYTGELFF. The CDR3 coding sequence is TGTGCCAGCAGTAAGGACAGTTACACCGGGGAGCTGTTTTTT.

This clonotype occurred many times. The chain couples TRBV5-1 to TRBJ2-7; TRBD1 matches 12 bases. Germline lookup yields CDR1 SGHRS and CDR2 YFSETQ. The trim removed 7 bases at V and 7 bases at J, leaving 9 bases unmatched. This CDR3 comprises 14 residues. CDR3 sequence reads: CASSEGTGGLEQYF. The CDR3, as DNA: TGCGCCAGCTCCGAAGGGACAGGGGGCTTAGAGCAGTACTTC.

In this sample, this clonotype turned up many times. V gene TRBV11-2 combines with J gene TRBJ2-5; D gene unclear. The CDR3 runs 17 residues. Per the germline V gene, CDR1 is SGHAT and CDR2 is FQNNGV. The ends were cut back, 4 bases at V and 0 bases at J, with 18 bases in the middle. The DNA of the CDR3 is TGTGCCAGCAGCTATAGAACCCCTCTAGGTTACCAAGAGACCCAGTACTTC. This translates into CASSYRTPLGYQETQYF.

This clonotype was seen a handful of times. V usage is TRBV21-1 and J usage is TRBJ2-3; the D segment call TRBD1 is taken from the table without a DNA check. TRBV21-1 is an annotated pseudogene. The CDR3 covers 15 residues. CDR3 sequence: CASSKTCYSGGGQYF. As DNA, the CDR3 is TGTGCCAGCAGCAAAACGTGCTATTCAGGGGGGGGGCAGTATTTT.

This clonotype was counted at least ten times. In DNA form, the CDR3 reads TGTGCCAGCAGCTGGGGGAACGGGAACACTGAAGCTTTCTTT. This sequence encodes CASSWGNGNTEAFF. V gene TRBV5-4 combines with J gene TRBJ1-1; D possibly corresponds to TRBD1 (5 bases). Germline-derived CDR1 and CDR2 are SGHNT and YYREEE (reference sequence). The CDR3 totals 14 residues. Trimming removed 3 bases from V and 1 base from J, with 10 bases in between. Looking up the rest from reference TRBV5-4 and TRBJ1-1 gives the full variable domain: ETGVTQSPTHLIKTRGQQVTLRCSSQSGHNTVSWYQQALGQGPQFIFQYYREEENGRGNFPPRFSGLQFPNYSSELNVNALELDDSALYLCASSWGNGNTEAFFGQGTRLTVV.

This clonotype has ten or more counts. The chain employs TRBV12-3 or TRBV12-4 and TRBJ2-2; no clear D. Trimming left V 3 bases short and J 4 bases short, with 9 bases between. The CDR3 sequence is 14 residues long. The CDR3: CASSLTRGTGELFF. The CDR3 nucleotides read TGTGCCAGCAGTTTGACACGCGGCACCGGGGAGCTGTTTTTT.

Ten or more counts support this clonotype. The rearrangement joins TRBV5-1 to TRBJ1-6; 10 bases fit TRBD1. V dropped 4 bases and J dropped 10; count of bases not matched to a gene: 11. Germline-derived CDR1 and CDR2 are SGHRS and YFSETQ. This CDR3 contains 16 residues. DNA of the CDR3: TGCGCCAGCAGCATTGAAGGACAGGGGGGCGGATCACCCCTCCACTTT. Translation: CASSIEGQGGGSPLHF.

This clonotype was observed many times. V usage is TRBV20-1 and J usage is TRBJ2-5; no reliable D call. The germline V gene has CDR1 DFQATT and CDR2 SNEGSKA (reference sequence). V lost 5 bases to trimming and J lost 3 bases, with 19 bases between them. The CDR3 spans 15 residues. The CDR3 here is CSAGDLRGREETQYF. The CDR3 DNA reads TGCAGTGCTGGGGATCTGAGAGGCAGAGAAGAGACCCAGTACTTC.

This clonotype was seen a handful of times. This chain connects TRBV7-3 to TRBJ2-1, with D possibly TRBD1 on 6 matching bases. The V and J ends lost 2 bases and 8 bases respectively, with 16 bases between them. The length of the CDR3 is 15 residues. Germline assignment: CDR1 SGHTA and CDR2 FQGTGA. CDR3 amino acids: CASSLDLRGIDEQFF. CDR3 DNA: TGTGCCAGCAGCTTAGATCTCAGGGGAATCGATGAGCAGTTCTTC. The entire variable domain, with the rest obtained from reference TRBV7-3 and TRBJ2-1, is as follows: GAGVSQTPSNKVTEKGKYVELRCDPISGHTALYWYRQSLGQGPEFLIYFQGTGAADDSGLPNDRFFAVRPEGSVSTLKIQRTERGDSAVYLCASSLDLRGIDEQFFGPGTRLTVL.

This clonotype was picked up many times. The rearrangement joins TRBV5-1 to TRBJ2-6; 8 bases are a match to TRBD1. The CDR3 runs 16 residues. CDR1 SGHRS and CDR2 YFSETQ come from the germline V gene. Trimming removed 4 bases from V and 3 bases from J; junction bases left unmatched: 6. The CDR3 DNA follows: TGCGCCAGCAGCGTGGACAGGGTAGGTGGGGCCAACGTCCTGACTTTC. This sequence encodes CASSVDRVGGANVLTF.

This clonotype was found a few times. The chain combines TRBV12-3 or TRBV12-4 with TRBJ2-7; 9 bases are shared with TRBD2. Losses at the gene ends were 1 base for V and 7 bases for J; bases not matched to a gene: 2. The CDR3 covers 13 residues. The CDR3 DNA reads TGTGCCAGCAGTTTAGGGCGGGAGGGTGAGCAGTACTTC. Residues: CASSLGREGEQYF.

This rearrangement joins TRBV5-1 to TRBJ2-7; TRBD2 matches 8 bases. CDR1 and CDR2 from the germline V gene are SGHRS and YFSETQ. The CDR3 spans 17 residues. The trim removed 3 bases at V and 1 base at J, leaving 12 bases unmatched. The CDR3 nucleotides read TGCGCCAGCAGCTCCGGGGGGGGCGCGATGAATTCCTACGAGCAGTACTTC. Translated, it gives CASSSGGGAMNSYEQYF.

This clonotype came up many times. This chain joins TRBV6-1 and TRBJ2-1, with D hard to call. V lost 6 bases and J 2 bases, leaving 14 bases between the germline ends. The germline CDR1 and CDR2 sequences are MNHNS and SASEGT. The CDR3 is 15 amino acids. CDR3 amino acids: CASSETLGAYNEQFF. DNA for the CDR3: TGTGCCAGCAGCGAAACCCTCGGAGCCTACAATGAGCAGTTCTTC.

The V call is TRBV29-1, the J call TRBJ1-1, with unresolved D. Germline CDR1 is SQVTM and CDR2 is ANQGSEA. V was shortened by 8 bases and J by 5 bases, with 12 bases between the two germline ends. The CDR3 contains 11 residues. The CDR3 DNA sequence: TGCAGCACTCGTAGAAGGACTGAAGCTTTCTTT. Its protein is CSTRRRTEAFF.

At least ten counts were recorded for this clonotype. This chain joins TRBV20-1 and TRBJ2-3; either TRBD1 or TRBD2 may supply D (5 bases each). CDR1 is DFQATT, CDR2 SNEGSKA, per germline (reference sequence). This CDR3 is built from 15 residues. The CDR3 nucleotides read TGCAGCCTATCGACTGGGGGAAAGGCAACAGATACGCAGTATTTT. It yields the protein CSLSTGGKATDTQYF.